This T cell receptor (beta chain) was found in a study of blood T cell repertoires in COVID-19. The overall study: PBMCs, B-cell-depleted T cells, or T cells were the source of the cDNA or gDNA that made up the material.

Deletions cut 5 bases from V and 8 bases from J, with 13 bases between. This CDR3 spans 13 amino acids. CDR1 and CDR2 from the germline V gene are SGHTA and FQGNSA. Original methodology: Cell counts per sample came from amplifying reference gene primers. The assay was immunoSEQ multiplex PCR, and TCRdb's table has in-frame clones only and misses some. V, J and clone size derive from that table, while D and trimming were established from the DNA sequence. The sample includes some 100,000 clones, 70% to 85% of them seen just once. Material: peripheral blood. The V and J genes are TRBV7-2 and TRBJ1-3; D gene uncertain. The TCR sequence derives from a woman aged 55 to 70 with acute or convalescent COVID-19. The CDR3 here is CASSPTGGYTIYF. The CDR3 nucleotides read TGTGCCAGCAGCCCGACGGGAGGGTACACCATATATTTT.